Below are 23 T cell receptor beta chains sequenced from a single sample in a study of T cell repertoires in cytomegalovirus infection. Each CDR3 protein gets one entry after TCRdb re-called the reads with MiXCR. The sample has about 680,000 distinct CDR3 sequences; more than 20% are singletons. The sequenced material came from CD8+ T cells from PBMCs. These receptors came from a human donor in good health (CMV status not recorded). Some clones in this sample may be carry-over from other donors' samples.

The V and J genes are TRBV29-1 and TRBJ2-1, with 9 bases identical to TRBD1. This CDR3 is 15 amino acids long. The V gene's germline CDR1 is SQVTM and CDR2 ANQGSEA. J lost 1 base, V lost 6 bases, and 7 bases had no gene match. As DNA, the CDR3 is TGCAGCGTCACAGGGGGCGGTGGATCCTACAATGAGCAGTTCTTC. Its translation is CSVTGGGGSYNEQFF.

CDR3 in amino acids: CSVKQGNEQFF. The DNA for the CDR3 is TGCAGCGTGAAACAGGGCAATGAGCAGTTCTTC. The chain carries TRBV29-1 and TRBJ2-1; possible D gene TRBD1, 6 bases. The CDR3 is 11 amino acids. The V and J ends lost 6 bases and 6 bases respectively, with 9 bases between them. Germline loops: CDR1 SQVTM, CDR2 ANQGSEA.

This clonotype was found many times. The chain carries TRBV12-3 or TRBV12-4 and TRBJ2-1; 8 bases are a match to TRBD1. The CDR3 extends over 13 amino acids. J lost 8 bases, V lost 6 bases, and 6 bases had no gene match. The CDR3 loop reads CASRWTGLDEQFF. The CDR3 nucleotides are TGTGCCAGCAGATGGACAGGGCTCGATGAGCAGTTCTTC.

This clonotype was recorded a few times. This chain joins TRBV20-1 and TRBJ2-3; the match to TRBD2 covers 8 bases. V shed 1 base, J shed 0 bases, and the junction held 9 bases outside the gene matches. The CDR3 loop spans 17 amino acids. The germline CDR1 and CDR2 sequences are DFQATT and SNEGSKA (reference sequence). Written as DNA, the CDR3 is TGCAGTGCTAGAGCCCTCGGAGCGGGGGCCAGCACAGATACGCAGTATTTT. Translation: CSARALGAGASTDTQYF.

This clonotype was found a few times. V usage is TRBV20-1 and J usage is TRBJ2-2; 12 nucleotides match TRBD2. CDR3 length: 19 residues. Germline lookup yields CDR1 DFQATT and CDR2 SNEGSKA (reference sequence). J gave up 0 bases and V 0 bases, and 8 bases lay outside the gene matches. CDR3 DNA: TGCAGTGCTAGAGATCGTCTGACTAGCGGGGGCCCGAACACCGGGGAGCTGTTTTTT. Translated, it gives CSARDRLTSGGPNTGELFF.

As regards this clonotype: One base away lies a much larger clone, so this may be a sequencing read error. The rearrangement joins TRBV7-2 to TRBJ2-3; weak D call: TRBD2 (5 bases). The V gene's germline CDR1 is SGHTA and CDR2 FQGNSA. The CDR3 is made up of 14 amino acids. Here the CDR3 reads CVSSYGLSTDTQYF. The CDR3 DNA is TGTGTCAGCAGCTACGGACTGAGCACAGATACGCAGTATTTT. Looking up the rest from reference TRBV7-2 and TRBJ2-3 gives the full variable domain: GAGVSQSPSNKVTEKGKDVELRCDPISGHTALYWYRQSLGQGLEFLIYFQGNSAPDKSGLPSDRFSAERTGGSVSTLTIQRTQQEDSAVYLCVSSYGLSTDTQYFGPGTRLTVL.

This clonotype was counted once. The chain combines TRBV5-1 with TRBJ2-1, with 12 bases aligning to TRBD1. CDR1 is SGHRS and CDR2 is YFSETQ in the germline V gene. The length of the CDR3 is 16 residues. V lost 3 bases, J lost 3 bases, and 4 bases stayed unmatched. CDR3 DNA sequence: TGCGCCAGCAGCTGGGGGACAGGGGGCTACTACAATGAGCAGTTCTTC. Protein: CASSWGTGGYYNEQFF.

The chain employs TRBV7-9 and TRBJ2-7, with a weak D call TRBD2 (5 bases). Germline V lookup: CDR1 SEHNR, CDR2 FQNEAQ (reference sequence). The CDR3 has 13 residues. The V end was cut by 6 bases, the J end by 0 bases, with 9 bases between. The CDR3 is CASRPGVSYEQYF. CDR3 DNA: TGTGCCAGCAGGCCCGGGGTCTCCTACGAGCAGTACTTC.

Here the CDR3 reads CAISETGGPYNEQFF. CDR3 coding DNA: TGTGCCATCAGTGAGACGGGGGGCCCCTACAATGAGCAGTTCTTC. The gene calls are TRBV10-3 and TRBJ2-1; D is possibly TRBD2 (7 bases). Between the trimmed V and J ends, which lost 2 bases and 2 bases, there was a span of 10 bases. This CDR3 region has 15 residues. Germline V CDR1 and CDR2: ENHRY, SYGVKD.

This clonotype came up many times. The chain carries TRBV7-2 and TRBJ1-1; D is unresolved. There are 12 residues in the CDR3. V gave up 6 bases and J gave up 4 bases, with 9 bases separating them. Germline lookup yields CDR1 SGHTA and CDR2 FQGNSA. The DNA of the CDR3 is TGTGCCAGCAGTTTTATGGGCACTGAAGCTTTCTTT. Protein: CASSFMGTEAFF.

The chain links TRBV14 to TRBJ2-3; TRBD2 matches 11 bases. This CDR3 contains 17 residues. J lost 4 bases, V lost 0 bases, and 6 bases had no gene match. Germline-derived CDR1 and CDR2 are SGHDN and FVKESK. The CDR3 protein is CASSQDEGLAAPDTQYF. The CDR3 nucleotides read TGTGCCAGCAGCCAAGATGAGGGACTAGCGGCACCAGATACGCAGTATTTT.

The CDR3 DNA is TGTGCCAGCAGTCCCCTTTGGACTGAAGCTTTCTTT. This translates into CASSPLWTEAFF. The chain links TRBV28 to TRBJ1-1, with D unresolved. The CDR3 totals 12 residues. V was clipped by 5 bases and J by 5 bases, with 9 bases between them. The germline V gene encodes CDR1 MDHEN and CDR2 SYDVKM.

In its sample, this clonotype was seen a few times. The chain carries TRBV28 and TRBJ1-1, with D uncertain. Germline V gives CDR1 MDHEN, CDR2 SYDVKM. V shed 3 bases and J shed 0 bases, with 8 bases lying between them. The CDR3 runs to 14 residues. CDR3 loop: CASSFPPVNTEAFF. The DNA of the CDR3 is TGTGCCAGCAGTTTCCCCCCGGTGAACACTGAAGCTTTCTTT.

This clonotype appeared many times. The chain uses TRBV7-6 and TRBJ1-5; D uncertain. The CDR3 is 15 residues long. The V end was cut by 1 base, the J end by 0 bases, with 7 bases between. Germline loops: CDR1 SGHVS, CDR2 FNYEAQ. The CDR3 region has the DNA TGTGCCAGCAGCTTAGATTCAAATAGCAATCAGCCCCAGCATTTT. Translation: CASSLDSNSNQPQHF.

The chain links TRBV6-8 to TRBJ2-3; 9 bases are shared with TRBD1. Trimming cost V 2 bases and J 1 base; bases outside gene matches: 13. Germline CDR1 and CDR2: MNHGY and SAAAGT. There are 19 residues in the CDR3. The CDR3 coding sequence is TGTGCCAGCAGTTACAGCCGGGACAGGGTCGAGCTGGGCACAGATACGCAGTATTTT. Translated: CASSYSRDRVELGTDTQYF.

This clonotype has at least ten counts. The V and J genes are TRBV7-2 and TRBJ1-1; possible D gene TRBD1, 5 bases. Trimming removed 7 bases at V and 4 bases at J, with 13 bases between. The germline V gene encodes CDR1 SGHTA and CDR2 FQGNSA. The CDR3 extends over 13 amino acids. CDR3 nucleotides: TGTGCCAGCACAGACAGCCTTATCACTGAAGCTTTCTTT. Translating it yields CASTDSLITEAFF. The full variable domain, with the rest looked up from reference TRBV7-2 and TRBJ1-1, is GAGVSQSPSNKVTEKGKDVELRCDPISGHTALYWYRQSLGQGLEFLIYFQGNSAPDKSGLPSDRFSAERTGGSVSTLTIQRTQQEDSAVYLCASTDSLITEAFFGQGTRLTVV.

The chain joins TRBV25-1 to TRBJ2-7; TRBD1 or TRBD2 may be the D gene (5 bases each). Germline CDR1 and CDR2: MGHDK and SYGVNS. The germline V and J ends were trimmed by 5 bases and 3 bases, with 17 bases remaining between them. The CDR3 is 15 amino acids. DNA for the CDR3: TGTGCCAGCAGTCTGGGACCTTTGGCTCTCTACGAGCAGTACTTC. This translates into CASSLGPLALYEQYF.

This clonotype was recorded a few times. This could be a read error, since a much larger clone is one nucleotide away. The gene calls are TRBV7-2 and TRBJ2-7; 13 bases match TRBD2. This CDR3 is built from 17 residues. The germline V gene encodes CDR1 SGHTA and CDR2 FQGNSA. CDR3 sequence: CVSSVGLAGATTYEQYV. The CDR3 nucleotides are TGTGTCAGCAGCGTTGGACTAGCGGGGGCCACAACCTACGAGCAGTACGTC.

Only a few counts were recorded for this clonotype. This rearrangement joins TRBV2 to TRBJ1-5; the match to TRBD1 covers 11 bases. The CDR3 totals 15 residues. Germline V gene lookup returns CDR1 SNHLY and CDR2 FYNNEI. The V segment lost 3 bases and the J segment 6 bases; nucleotides outside the gene matches: 4. The CDR3 region is CASSEGDRGAQPQHF. The CDR3 DNA reads as TGTGCCAGCAGTGAGGGGGACAGGGGGGCTCAGCCCCAGCATTTT.

The rearrangement joins TRBV4-3 to TRBJ1-1; possibly TRBD1 for D (5 bases). The CDR3 sequence is 16 residues long. V gave up 0 bases and J gave up 0 bases, with 11 bases separating them. Germline V lookup: CDR1 LGHNA, CDR2 YSLEER. The CDR3 loop reads CASSQDRPGLNTEAFF. CDR3 DNA sequence: TGCGCCAGCAGCCAAGATCGGCCAGGGTTGAACACTGAAGCTTTCTTT.

This clonotype was picked up a small number of times. This chain joins TRBV18 and TRBJ1-2; possible D gene TRBD1, 5 bases. This CDR3 spans 16 amino acids. CDR1 and CDR2 (germline): KGHSH, LQKENI. The germline V and J ends were trimmed by 6 bases and 8 bases, with 25 bases remaining between them. CDR3 amino acids: CASSPHPDGGGEGYTF. The DNA of the CDR3 is TGTGCCAGCTCTCCTCATCCCGATGGGGGAGGAGAGGGCTACACCTTC.

The rearrangement uses TRBV29-1 and TRBJ1-2, with TRBD1 matching over 7 bases. J gave up 3 bases and V 3 bases, and 1 base lay outside the gene matches. CDR1 is SQVTM and CDR2 is ANQGSEA in the germline V gene. The CDR3 has 12 amino acids. CDR3 nucleotide sequence: TGCAGCGTTGATACAGGGGACTATGGCTACACCTTC. Its protein product is CSVDTGDYGYTF. The full variable domain, its missing parts supplied by reference TRBV29-1 and TRBJ1-2, is SAVISQKPSRDICQRGTSLTIQCQVDSQVTMMFWYRQQPGQSLTLIATANQGSEATYESGFVIDKFPISRPNLTFSTLTVSNMSPEDSSIYLCSVDTGDYGYTFGSGTRLTVV.

V usage is TRBV12-5 and J usage is TRBJ2-7; TRBD2 matches 7 bases. Trimming cost V 1 base and J 7 bases; bases outside gene matches: 10. From germline, CDR1 is LGHNT and CDR2 FRNRAP. The CDR3 totals 15 residues. Here the CDR3 DNA reads TGTGCTAGTGGTTTGGACCAAATCCTGGGGGGGGAGCAGTACTTC. Its protein is CASGLDQILGGEQYF.